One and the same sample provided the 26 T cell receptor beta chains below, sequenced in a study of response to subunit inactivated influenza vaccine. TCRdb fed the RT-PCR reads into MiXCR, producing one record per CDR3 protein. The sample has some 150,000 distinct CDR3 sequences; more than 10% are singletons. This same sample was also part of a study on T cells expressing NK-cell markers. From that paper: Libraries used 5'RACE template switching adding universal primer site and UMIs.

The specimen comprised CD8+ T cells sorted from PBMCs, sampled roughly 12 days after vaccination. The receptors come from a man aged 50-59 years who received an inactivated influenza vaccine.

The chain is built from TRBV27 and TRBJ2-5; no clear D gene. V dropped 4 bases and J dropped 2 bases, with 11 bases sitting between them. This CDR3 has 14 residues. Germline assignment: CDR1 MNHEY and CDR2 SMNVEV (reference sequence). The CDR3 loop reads CASSYAATQETQYF. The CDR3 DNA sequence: TGTGCCAGCAGTTATGCAGCGACACAAGAGACCCAGTACTTC.

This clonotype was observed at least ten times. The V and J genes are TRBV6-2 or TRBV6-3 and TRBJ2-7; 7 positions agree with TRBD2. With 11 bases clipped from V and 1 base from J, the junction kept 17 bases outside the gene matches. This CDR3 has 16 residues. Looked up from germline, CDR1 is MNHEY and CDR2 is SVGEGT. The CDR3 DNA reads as TGTGCCTCGAATCGGAGCCCGGGGGACTATTCCTACGAGCAGTACTTC. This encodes CASNRSPGDYSYEQYF.

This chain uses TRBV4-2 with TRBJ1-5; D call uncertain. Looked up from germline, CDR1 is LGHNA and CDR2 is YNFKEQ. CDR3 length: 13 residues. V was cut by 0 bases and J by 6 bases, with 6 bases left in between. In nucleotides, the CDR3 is TGTGCCAGCAGCCAAGATATTTCTCAGCCCCAGCATTTT. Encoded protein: CASSQDISQPQHF.

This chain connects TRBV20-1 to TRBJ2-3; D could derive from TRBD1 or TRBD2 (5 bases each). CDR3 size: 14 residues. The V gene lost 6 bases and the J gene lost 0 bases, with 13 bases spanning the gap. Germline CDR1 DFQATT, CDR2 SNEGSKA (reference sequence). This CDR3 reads CSAGTFTSTDTQYF. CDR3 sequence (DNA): TGCAGTGCAGGGACCTTTACTAGCACAGATACGCAGTATTTT.

The chain's CDR3 is CASSLGLAGPSYEQYF. CDR3 nucleotides: TGTGCCAGCAGTTTGGGACTAGCGGGCCCCTCCTACGAGCAGTACTTC. The chain carries TRBV6-5 and TRBJ2-7, with TRBD2 identical over 12 bases. The germline CDR1 and CDR2 sequences are MNHEY and SVGAGI. Germline trimming cut 4 bases from V and 0 bases from J; bases unmatched to any gene: 4. The CDR3 runs 16 residues.

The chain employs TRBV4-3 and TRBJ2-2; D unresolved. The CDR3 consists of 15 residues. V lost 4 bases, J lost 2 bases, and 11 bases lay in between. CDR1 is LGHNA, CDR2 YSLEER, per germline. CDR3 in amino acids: CASSPSSDNTGELFF. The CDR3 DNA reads TGCGCCAGCAGCCCCAGTTCAGATAACACCGGGGAGCTGTTTTTT.

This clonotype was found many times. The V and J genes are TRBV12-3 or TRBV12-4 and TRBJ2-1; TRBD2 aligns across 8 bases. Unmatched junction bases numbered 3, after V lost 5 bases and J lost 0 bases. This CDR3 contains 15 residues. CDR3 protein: CASSGTSGSYNEQFF. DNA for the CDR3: TGTGCCAGCAGTGGTACTAGCGGCTCCTACAATGAGCAGTTCTTC.

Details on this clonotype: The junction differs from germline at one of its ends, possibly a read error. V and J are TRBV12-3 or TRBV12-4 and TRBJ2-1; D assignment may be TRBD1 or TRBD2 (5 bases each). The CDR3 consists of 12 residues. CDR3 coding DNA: TGTGCAAGCAGTTTTCAGGGAGATGAGCAGTTCTTC. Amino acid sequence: CASSFQGDEQFF.

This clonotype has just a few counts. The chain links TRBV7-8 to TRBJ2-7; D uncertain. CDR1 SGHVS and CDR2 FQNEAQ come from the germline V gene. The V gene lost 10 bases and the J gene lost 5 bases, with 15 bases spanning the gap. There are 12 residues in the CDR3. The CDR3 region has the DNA TGTGCCACCCTTGGATCGGGCCACGAGCAGTACTTC. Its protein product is CATLGSGHEQYF.

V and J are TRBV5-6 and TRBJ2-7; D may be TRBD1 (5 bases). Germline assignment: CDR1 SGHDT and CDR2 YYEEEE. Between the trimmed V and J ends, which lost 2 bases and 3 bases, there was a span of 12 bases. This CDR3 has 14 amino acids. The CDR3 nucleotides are TGTGCCAGCAGCTTCACGGACACTATCTACGAGCAGTACTTC. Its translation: CASSFTDTIYEQYF.

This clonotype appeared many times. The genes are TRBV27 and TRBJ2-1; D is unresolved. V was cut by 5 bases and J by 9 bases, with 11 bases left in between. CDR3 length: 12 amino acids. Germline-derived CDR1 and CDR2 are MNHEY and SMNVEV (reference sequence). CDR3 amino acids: CASSTPNSEQFF. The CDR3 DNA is TGTGCCAGCAGTACCCCAAATAGTGAGCAGTTCTTC.

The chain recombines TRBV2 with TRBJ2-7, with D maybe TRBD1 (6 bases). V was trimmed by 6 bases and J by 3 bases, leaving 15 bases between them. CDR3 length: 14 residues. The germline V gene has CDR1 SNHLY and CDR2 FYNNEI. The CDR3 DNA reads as TGTGCCAGCAGGTGGACAGATGTCTTCTACGAGCAGTACTTC. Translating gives CASRWTDVFYEQYF. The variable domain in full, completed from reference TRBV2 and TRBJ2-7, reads EPEVTQTPSHQVTQMGQEVILRCVPISNHLYFYWYRQILGQKVEFLVSFYNNEISEKSEIFDDQFSVERPDGSNFTLKIRSTKLEDSAMYFCASRWTDVFYEQYFGPGTRLTVT.

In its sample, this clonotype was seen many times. This CDR3 reads CSVEDGTNTGELFF. CDR3 bases: TGCAGCGTTGAAGATGGGACTAACACCGGGGAGCTGTTTTTT. The chain is built from TRBV29-1 and TRBJ2-2; D might be TRBD2 (6 bases). V gave up 0 bases and J gave up 2 bases, with 7 bases separating them. Germline V gene lookup returns CDR1 SQVTM and CDR2 ANQGSEA. The CDR3 loop spans 14 amino acids.

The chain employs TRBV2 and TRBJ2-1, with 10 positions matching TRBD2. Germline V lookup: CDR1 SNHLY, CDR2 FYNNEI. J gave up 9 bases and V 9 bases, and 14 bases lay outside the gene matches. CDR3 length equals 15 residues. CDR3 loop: CARREGAGGPGEQFF. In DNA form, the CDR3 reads TGTGCCAGGAGGGAGGGAGCGGGAGGGCCGGGTGAGCAGTTCTTC.

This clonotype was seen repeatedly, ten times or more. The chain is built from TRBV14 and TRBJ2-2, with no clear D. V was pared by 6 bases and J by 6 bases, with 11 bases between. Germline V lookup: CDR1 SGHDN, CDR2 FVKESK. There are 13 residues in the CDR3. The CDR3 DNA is TGTGCCAGCAGTTTTGGGGTAGCCGGGGAGCTGTTTTTT. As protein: CASSFGVAGELFF.

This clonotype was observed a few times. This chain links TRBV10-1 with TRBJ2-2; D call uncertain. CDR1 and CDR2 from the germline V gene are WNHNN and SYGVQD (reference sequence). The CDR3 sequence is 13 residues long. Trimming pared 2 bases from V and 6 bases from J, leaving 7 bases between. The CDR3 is CASSEVEAGELFF. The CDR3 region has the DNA TGCGCCAGCAGTGAGGTCGAAGCCGGGGAGCTGTTTTTT.

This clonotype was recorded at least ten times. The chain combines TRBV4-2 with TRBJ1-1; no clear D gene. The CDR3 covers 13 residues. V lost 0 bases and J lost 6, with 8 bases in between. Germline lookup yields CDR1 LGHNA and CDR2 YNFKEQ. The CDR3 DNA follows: TGTGCCAGCAGCCAAGATGGGGATGCTGAAGCTTTCTTT. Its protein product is CASSQDGDAEAFF.

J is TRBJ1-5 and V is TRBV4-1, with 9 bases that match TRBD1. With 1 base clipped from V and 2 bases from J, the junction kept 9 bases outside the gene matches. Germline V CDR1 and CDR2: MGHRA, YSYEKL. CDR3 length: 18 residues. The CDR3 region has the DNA TGCGCCAGCAGCCAAGTAACAGGGGGCCCGATTGGCAATCAGCCCCAGCATTTT. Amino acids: CASSQVTGGPIGNQPQHF.

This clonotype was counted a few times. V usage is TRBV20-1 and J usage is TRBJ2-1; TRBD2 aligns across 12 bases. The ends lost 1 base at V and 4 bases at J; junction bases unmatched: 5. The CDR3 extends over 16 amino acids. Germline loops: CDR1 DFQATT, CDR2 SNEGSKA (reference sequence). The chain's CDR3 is CSARGSTSGRYNEQFF. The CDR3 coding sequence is TGCAGTGCTAGAGGATCGACTAGCGGGAGATACAATGAGCAGTTCTTC.

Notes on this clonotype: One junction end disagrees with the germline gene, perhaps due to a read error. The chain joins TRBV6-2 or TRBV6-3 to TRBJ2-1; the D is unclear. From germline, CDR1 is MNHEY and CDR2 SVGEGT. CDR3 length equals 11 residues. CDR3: CASSYPDQKIF. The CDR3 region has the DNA TGTGCCAGCAGTTACCCCGACCAGAAGATCTTC.

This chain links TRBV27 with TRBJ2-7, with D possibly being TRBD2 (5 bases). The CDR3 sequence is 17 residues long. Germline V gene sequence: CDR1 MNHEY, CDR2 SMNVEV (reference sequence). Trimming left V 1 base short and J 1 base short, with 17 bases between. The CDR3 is CASSLFLGGGQSYEQYF. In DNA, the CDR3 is TGTGCCAGCAGTTTATTCTTAGGAGGTGGGCAGTCCTACGAGCAGTACTTC.

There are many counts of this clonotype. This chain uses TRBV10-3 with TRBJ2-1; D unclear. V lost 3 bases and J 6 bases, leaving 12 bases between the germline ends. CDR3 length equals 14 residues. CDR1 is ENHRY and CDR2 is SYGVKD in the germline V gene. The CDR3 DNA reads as TGTGCCATCAGTGAAATCCCCGCAGGCAATGAGCAGTTCTTC. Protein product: CAISEIPAGNEQFF.

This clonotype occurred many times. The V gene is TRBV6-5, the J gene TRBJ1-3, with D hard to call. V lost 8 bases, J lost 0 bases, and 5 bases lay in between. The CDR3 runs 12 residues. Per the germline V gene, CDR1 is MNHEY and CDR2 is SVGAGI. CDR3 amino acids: CASSPSGNTIYF. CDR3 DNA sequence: TGTGCCAGCTCCCCCTCTGGAAACACCATATATTTT.

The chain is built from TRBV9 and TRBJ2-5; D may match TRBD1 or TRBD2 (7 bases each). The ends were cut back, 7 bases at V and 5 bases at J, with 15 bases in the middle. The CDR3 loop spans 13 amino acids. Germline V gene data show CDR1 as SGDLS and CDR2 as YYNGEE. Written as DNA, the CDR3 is TGTGCCAGCTCGGGGAGGGGGCTGGAGACCCAGTACTTC. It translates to CASSGRGLETQYF.

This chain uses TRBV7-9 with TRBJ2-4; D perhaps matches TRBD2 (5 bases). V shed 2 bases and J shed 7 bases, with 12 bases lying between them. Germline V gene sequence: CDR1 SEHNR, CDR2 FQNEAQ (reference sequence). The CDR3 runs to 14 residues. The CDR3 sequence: CASSLPSWRNIQYF. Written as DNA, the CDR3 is TGTGCCAGCAGCTTACCGTCTTGGAGGAACATTCAGTACTTC.

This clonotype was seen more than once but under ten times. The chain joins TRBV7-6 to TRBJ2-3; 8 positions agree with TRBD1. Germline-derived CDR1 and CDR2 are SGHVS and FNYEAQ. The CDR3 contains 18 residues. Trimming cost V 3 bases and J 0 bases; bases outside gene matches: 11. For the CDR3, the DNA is TGTGCCAGCAGCTTCTCCAGGGGGCTTCCTCTAAGCACAGATACGCAGTATTTT. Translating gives CASSFSRGLPLSTDTQYF.